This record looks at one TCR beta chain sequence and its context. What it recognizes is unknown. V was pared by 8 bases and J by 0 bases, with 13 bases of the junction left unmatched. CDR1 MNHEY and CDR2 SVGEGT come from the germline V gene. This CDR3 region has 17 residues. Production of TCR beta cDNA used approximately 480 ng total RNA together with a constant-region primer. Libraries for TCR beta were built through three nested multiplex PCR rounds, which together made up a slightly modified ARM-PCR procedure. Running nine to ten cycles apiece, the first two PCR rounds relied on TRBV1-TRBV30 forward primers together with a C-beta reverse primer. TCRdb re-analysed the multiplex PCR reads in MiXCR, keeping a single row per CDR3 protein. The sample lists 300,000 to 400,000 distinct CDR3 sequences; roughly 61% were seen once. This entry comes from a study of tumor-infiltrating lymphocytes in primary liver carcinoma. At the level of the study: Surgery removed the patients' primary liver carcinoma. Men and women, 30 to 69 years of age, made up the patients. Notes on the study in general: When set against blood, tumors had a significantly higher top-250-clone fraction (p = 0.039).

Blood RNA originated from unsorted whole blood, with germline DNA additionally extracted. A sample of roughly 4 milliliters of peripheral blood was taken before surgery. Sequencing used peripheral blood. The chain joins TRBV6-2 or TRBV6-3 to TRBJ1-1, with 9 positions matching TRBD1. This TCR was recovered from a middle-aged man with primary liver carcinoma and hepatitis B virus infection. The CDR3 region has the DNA TGTGCCAGCCGGCCTACCGGGACAGGGACTTTGAACACTGAAGCTTTCTTT. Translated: CASRPTGTGTLNTEAFF.